These T cell receptor beta chains were read from a single sample in a study of shared clonotypes between healthy human individuals. The table came from immunoSEQ multiplex PCR; TCRdb's copy has only in-frame clones and leaves some out. The sample yields some 1,100,000 clones, around 78% seen once. Material for sequencing was memory CD4+ T cells from PBMCs. These receptors all stem from a young man in good health. Some clones in this sample may be carry-over from other donors' samples. Each CDR3 is given with its conserved first and last residue. The D gene is left open where the match is weak. A clone size is listed for some rows: how often the clone was seen (once, few, many), or a class if it is expanded.

clone size,V gene,D gene,J gene,CDR3 DNA,CDR3 protein
once,TRBV6-1,NA,TRBJ2-1,TGTGCCACAGAGGCGGATACGCAGTTCTTC,CATEADTQFF
once,TRBV7-9,NA,TRBJ2-3,TGTGCCAGCAGCCTGAGACTAGGTGAGGCAGATACGCAGTATTTT,CASSLRLGEADTQYF
NA,TRBV12-5,TRBD2,TRBJ2-2,TGTGCTAGTGGGCCGAGCGGGGAGAACACCGGGGAGCTGTTTTTT,CASGPSGENTGELFF
few,TRBV14,NA,TRBJ1-1,TGTGCCAGCAGCCAATATTCCGGGCGGATGAACACTGAAGCTTTCTTT,CASSQYSGRMNTEAFF
NA,TRBV5-1,NA,TRBJ1-1,TGCGCCAGCAGCTTGGGTCTAGGCAGTAGGACTGAAGCTTTCTTT,CASSLGLGSRTEAFF
NA,TRBV30,NA,TRBJ1-6,TGTGCCTGGAGTCGAGCGGGGCGATCACCCCTCCACTTT,CAWSRAGRSPLHF
NA,TRBV9,NA,TRBJ1-2,TGTGCCAGCAGCGGGGCTCCTAACTATGGCTACACCTTC,CASSGAPNYGYTF
NA,TRBV6-5,NA,TRBJ2-7,TGTGCCAGCAGTTACTCGAGATGGTACTACGAGCAGTACTTC,CASSYSRWYYEQYF
NA,TRBV5-1,TRBD1,TRBJ1-2,TGCGCCAGCAGCGCCCGACGGACAGGGTCTGGATATGGCTACACCTTC,CASSARRTGSGYGYTF
few,TRBV7-9,TRBD1,TRBJ1-2,TGTGCCAGCAGCTTAGCTTCCTCACAGGGGGCTAACTATGGCTACACCTTC,CASSLASSQGANYGYTF
NA,TRBV18,NA,TRBJ2-5,TGTGCCAGCTCACCACTTTCGGGAGAAGAGACCCAGTACTTC,CASSPLSGEETQYF
NA,TRBV5-6,NA,TRBJ2-5,TGTGCCAGCAGCTTGCGCGAGACCCAGTACTTC,CASSLRETQYF
NA,TRBV2,NA,TRBJ2-7,TGTGCCAGCCCTAGATCGGTACAGGGAGTTAGTACCTACTACGAGCAGTACTTC,CASPRSVQGVSTYYEQYF
NA,TRBV5-1,TRBD1,TRBJ1-2,TGCGCCAGCAGCAACCAGGGGGGGAAGAATGGCTACACCTTC,CASSNQGGKNGYTF
NA,TRBV21-1,NA,TRBJ2-5,TGTGCCAGCATAGGCTCCGGGCGGCGGGCAGAGACCCAGTACTTC,CASIGSGRRAETQYF
NA,TRBV7-6,TRBD2,TRBJ2-1,TGTGCCAGCAGCCCCGGGGCTAGCGGGGGATACAATGAGCAGTTCTTC,CASSPGASGGYNEQFF
few,TRBV5-8,NA,TRBJ2-5,TGTGCCAGCAGCTTAACAGGGGAGGCGGCCCAGTACTTC,CASSLTGEAAQYF
NA,TRBV2,TRBD1,TRBJ1-2,TGTGCCAGCAACCTAGGACAGGTGTATGGCTACACCTTC,CASNLGQVYGYTF
NA,TRBV29-1,NA,TRBJ2-3,TGCAGCGTTGAAATGGGACAAGGAGATACGCAGTATTTT,CSVEMGQGDTQYF
few,TRBV13,NA,TRBJ2-5,TGTGCCAGCAGCTCCACCGGGGACGGAGAGGCCCAGTACTTC,CASSSTGDGEAQYF
NA,TRBV2,TRBD1,TRBJ1-5,TGTGCCAGCAGTGATACAGGGGGAAGTCAGCCCCAGCATTTT,CASSDTGGSQPQHF
NA,TRBV6-5,TRBD2,TRBJ2-3,TGTGCCAGCAGCCGGACTAGCGGGAGTGATTCGGCGCAGTATTTT,CASSRTSGSDSAQYF
NA,TRBV7-2,TRBD2,TRBJ2-3,TGTGCCAGCACCCCGGGGGGGAGCACAGATACGCAGTATTTT,CASTPGGSTDTQYF
NA,TRBV4-1,NA,TRBJ2-3,TGCGCCAGCAGCCAGTTCGGAACAGGGAGGACTTCCTCTGCGGGAAATACGCAGTATTTT,CASSQFGTGRTSSAGNTQYF
NA,TRBV11-2,NA,TRBJ2-7,TGTGCCAGCAGCTTAGATACAGGACTCTACTACGAGCAGTACTTC,CASSLDTGLYYEQYF
NA,TRBV6-1,NA,TRBJ2-3,TGTGCCGGCCGGACTCTTGCCACAGATACGCAGTATTTT,CAGRTLATDTQYF